A single TCR beta chain is shown here with its context. What it binds is unknown. The data belong to a study of shared clonotypes between healthy human individuals. The donor population consisted of healthy HIV-negative adults with no recent acute infections or vaccinations. This CDR3 is built from 14 residues. Germline V gene sequence: CDR1 ENHRY, CDR2 SYGVKD. V was trimmed by 0 bases and J by 3 bases, leaving 8 bases between them. General study findings and limits: Relative to clonotypes present in all four donors, those not shared had lower generation probabilities.

Samples underwent the assay at deep level. The assay was immunoSEQ multiplex PCR, and TCRdb's table has in-frame clones only and misses some. The table shows approximately 1,500,000 clones, with 98% occurring only once. The gene calls are TRBV10-3 and TRBJ2-5; possibly TRBD1 or TRBD2 for D (5 bases each). This sequence originates from a man younger than 45 in good health. Sequencing was done on a sample of naive CD4+ T cells sorted from blood. Subset defined: CD45RA+ positively selected. The CDR3 here is CAISESGRKETQYF. The CDR3 DNA follows: TGTGCCATCAGTGAGTCGGGACGGAAAGAGACCCAGTACTTC.